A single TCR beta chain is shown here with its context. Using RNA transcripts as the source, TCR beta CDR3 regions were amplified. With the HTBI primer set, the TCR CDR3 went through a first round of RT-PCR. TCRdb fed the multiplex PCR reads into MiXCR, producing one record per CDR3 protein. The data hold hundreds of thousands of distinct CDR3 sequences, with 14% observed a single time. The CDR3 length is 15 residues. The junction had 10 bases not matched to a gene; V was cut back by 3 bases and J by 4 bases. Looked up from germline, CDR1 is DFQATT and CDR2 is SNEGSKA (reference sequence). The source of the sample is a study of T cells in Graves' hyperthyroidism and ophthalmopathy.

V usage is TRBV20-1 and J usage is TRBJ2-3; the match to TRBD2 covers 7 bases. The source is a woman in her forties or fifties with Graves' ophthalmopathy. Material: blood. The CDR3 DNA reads TGCAGTGCTAGCGCTTTAGCGGGCAGACCAGATACGCAGTATTTT. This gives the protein CSASALAGRPDTQYF.